One and the same sample provided the 21 T cell receptor beta chains below, sequenced in a study of blood T cell repertoires in COVID-19. Generated by immunoSEQ multiplex PCR, the TCRdb table keeps only in-frame clones and is missing some. The data show 200,000 to 250,000 clones, about 83% seen once. Sequencing was performed on peripheral blood. The receptor source for this set is a human donor in a cohort sampled during active COVID-19.

This clone showed up just a few times. This sequence joins TRBV19 and TRBJ2-7; possibly TRBD2 for D (7 bases). The CDR3 sequence is 14 residues long. The ends were cut back, 6 bases at V and 3 bases at J, with 15 bases in the middle. Per germline, CDR1 LNHDA and CDR2 SQIVND (reference sequence). Written as DNA, the CDR3 is TGTGCCAGTAGAGGGCGGGGGCCCTTCTACGAGCAGTACTTC. This translates into CASRGRGPFYEQYF.

The V call is TRBV2, the J call TRBJ1-1; perhaps TRBD1 as D (6 bases). This CDR3 comprises 14 residues. The V gene lost 10 bases and the J gene lost 0 bases, with 15 bases spanning the gap. The germline gives CDR1 SNHLY, CDR2 FYNNEI. The CDR3 bases are TGTGCCATACCACGGACAGACATGAACACTGAAGCTTTCTTT. Its translation is CAIPRTDMNTEAFF.

This chain uses TRBV28 with TRBJ1-5, with no clear D. CDR1 is MDHEN, CDR2 SYDVKM, per germline. The CDR3 is made up of 12 amino acids. V lost 6 bases and J 10 bases, leaving 13 bases between the germline ends. This CDR3 reads CASRGDLRPQHF. The CDR3 DNA follows: TGTGCCAGCAGGGGCGACCTGCGCCCCCAGCATTTT.

This clone appeared many times. The chain uses TRBV12-5 and TRBJ2-1; the match to TRBD2 covers 9 bases. The V gene's germline CDR1 is LGHNT and CDR2 FRNRAP. There are 16 residues in the CDR3. The J segment lost 7 bases and the V segment lost 7 bases, leaving 14 bases of the junction unmatched. The CDR3 sequence is CASASPTSGYRNEQFF. CDR3 nucleotides: TGTGCTAGTGCCTCGCCGACTAGCGGATATCGGAATGAGCAGTTCTTC. Full variable domain (remainder filled in from reference TRBV12-5 and TRBJ2-1): DARVTQTPRHKVTEMGQEVTMRCQPILGHNTVFWYRQTMMQGLELLAYFRNRAPLDDSGMPKDRFSAEMPDATLATLKIQPSEPRDSAVYFCASASPTSGYRNEQFFGPGTRLTVL.

The J gene is TRBJ2-5, the V gene TRBV7-9; TRBD1 matches at 7 bases. V was clipped by 1 base and J by 5 bases; unmatched bases: 1. Germline CDR1 and CDR2: SEHNR and FQNEAQ (reference sequence). This CDR3 region has 13 residues. The chain's CDR3 is CASSLGRGETQYF. The CDR3 coding sequence is TGTGCCAGCAGCTTAGGCAGGGGGGAGACCCAGTACTTC.

V usage is TRBV18 and J usage is TRBJ1-5, with D possibly being TRBD1 (5 bases). Germline lookup yields CDR1 KGHSH and CDR2 LQKENI. The CDR3 is 16 residues long. The V gene lost 2 bases and the J gene lost 7 bases, with 18 bases spanning the gap. The CDR3 bases are TGTGCCAGCTCACCAAATCAGAAAGAAGGGGCCCAGCCCCAGCATTTT. Encoded protein: CASSPNQKEGAQPQHF.

This clone was seen more than once but under ten times. This chain connects TRBV7-9 to TRBJ1-5, with 8 bases identical to TRBD1. Per germline, CDR1 SEHNR and CDR2 FQNEAQ (reference sequence). J was trimmed by 2 bases and V by 5 bases; bases with no gene match: 5. The CDR3 extends over 15 amino acids. The DNA for the CDR3 is TGTGCCAGCAGCCAGGACAGGGTTGGCAATCAGCCCCAGCATTTT. Translated, it gives CASSQDRVGNQPQHF.

This chain links TRBV15 with TRBJ2-3; TRBD1 matches at 7 bases. Trimming cost V 1 base and J 2 bases; bases outside gene matches: 6. The CDR3 consists of 16 residues. Per the germline V gene, CDR1 is LNHNV and CDR2 is YYDKDF (reference sequence). DNA for the CDR3: TGTGCCACCAGCAGAGCCCTACAGGGGTTCACAGATACGCAGTATTTT. Encoded protein: CATSRALQGFTDTQYF.

The table lists this clone with a count of one. The chain has TRBV21-1 and TRBJ2-7; the tabulated D call, TRBD1, remains unverified against the DNA. TRBV21-1 is shown as a pseudogene. This CDR3 is 15 amino acids long. This CDR3 reads CASSKARVLTYEQYF. In DNA, the CDR3 is TGTGCCAGCAGCAAAGCCAGGGTCCTAACCTACGAGCAGTACTTC.

This clone was recorded once. The chain has TRBV30 and TRBJ2-6, with a weak D call TRBD2 (6 bases). Germline V gene lookup returns CDR1 GTSNPN and CDR2 SVGIG (reference sequence). The CDR3 covers 16 residues. Trimming removed 7 bases at V and 0 bases at J, with 16 bases between. The CDR3: CAFTAGPTSGANVLTF. The DNA of the CDR3 is TGTGCCTTTACGGCGGGGCCTACCTCTGGGGCCAACGTCCTGACTTTC.

In DNA, the CDR3 is TGCAGCGTTGAAGACCCTAATACAGCGGTCAGGATTAATGAGCAGTTCTTC. Translated: CSVEDPNTAVRINEQFF. V gene TRBV29-1 combines with J gene TRBJ2-1, with D perhaps matching TRBD2 (5 bases). Germline V CDR1 and CDR2: SQVTM, ANQGSEA. The CDR3 runs 17 residues. The ends were cut back, 0 bases at V and 7 bases at J, with 22 bases in the middle.

The table lists this clone with a count of one. The chain recombines TRBV28 with TRBJ2-5; 11 bases agree with TRBD2. Germline-derived CDR1 and CDR2 are MDHEN and SYDVKM. With V trimmed by 4 bases and J by 4 bases, 5 bases remained unmatched. This CDR3 is 15 amino acids long. CDR3 sequence reads: CASSYSGRALETQYF. The CDR3 DNA sequence: TGTGCCAGCAGTTATAGCGGGAGGGCCTTAGAGACCCAGTACTTC.

V usage is TRBV7-2 and J usage is TRBJ1-5; 8 nucleotides align to TRBD1. The CDR3 is made up of 16 amino acids. Unmatched junction bases numbered 7, after V lost 4 bases and J lost 2 bases. Germline lookup yields CDR1 SGHTA and CDR2 FQGNSA. CDR3 protein: CASSSNRGQGNQPQHF. The CDR3 bases are TGTGCCAGCAGCTCGAACAGGGGACAGGGCAATCAGCCCCAGCATTTT. The whole variable domain, remainder taken from reference TRBV7-2 and TRBJ1-5, is GAGVSQSPSNKVTEKGKDVELRCDPISGHTALYWYRQSLGQGLEFLIYFQGNSAPDKSGLPSDRFSAERTGGSVSTLTIQRTQQEDSAVYLCASSSNRGQGNQPQHFGDGTRLSIL.

The chain recombines TRBV12-3 or TRBV12-4 with TRBJ2-7; no reliable D call. The CDR3 spans 13 residues. Trimming left V 7 bases short and J 2 bases short, with 12 bases between. DNA of the CDR3: TGTGCCAGCACCTCGGGTAGGACCTACGAGCAGTACTTC. It codes for CASTSGRTYEQYF.

The chain carries TRBV6-6 and TRBJ1-6, with 8 bases identical to TRBD1. CDR1 MNHNY and CDR2 SVGAGI come from the germline V gene (reference sequence). The junction had 5 bases not matched to a gene; V was cut back by 5 bases and J by 8 bases. The CDR3 sequence is 14 residues long. The CDR3 reads CASSIQGEDSPLHF. Written as DNA, the CDR3 is TGTGCCAGCAGTATACAGGGGGAGGATTCACCCCTCCACTTT.

The J gene is TRBJ2-3, the V gene TRBV28; 11 bases match TRBD2. The V gene's germline CDR1 is MDHEN and CDR2 SYDVKM. V dropped 3 bases and J dropped 0; count of bases not matched to a gene: 11. CDR3 size: 19 residues. The CDR3 protein is CASSFSGGAGGTSTDTQYF. Here the CDR3 DNA reads TGTGCCAGCAGTTTTAGCGGGGGGGCTGGGGGAACTAGCACAGATACGCAGTATTTT.

V gene TRBV10-3 combines with J gene TRBJ2-5; D might be TRBD2 (6 bases). The V end was cut by 2 bases, the J end by 2 bases, with 12 bases between. Germline-derived CDR1 and CDR2 are ENHRY and SYGVKD. CDR3 size: 15 residues. The CDR3 reads CAISEGGTVQETQYF. The DNA of the CDR3 is TGTGCCATCAGTGAGGGCGGGACGGTACAAGAGACCCAGTACTTC.

This clone was seen a few times. The chain uses TRBV19 and TRBJ1-6; 10 bases agree with TRBD1. After removal of 5 bases from V and 9 bases from J, the junction contained 7 bases not matched to a gene. This CDR3 comprises 15 residues. The germline V gene has CDR1 LNHDA and CDR2 SQIVND (reference sequence). The CDR3 here is CASSGTDRGVSPLHF. CDR3 sequence (DNA): TGTGCCAGTAGTGGAACGGACAGGGGGGTTTCACCCCTCCACTTT.

This rearrangement joins TRBV11-2 to TRBJ2-5; no clear D. The V gene's germline CDR1 is SGHAT and CDR2 FQNNGV. Trimming stripped 1 base from V and 5 bases from J, with 8 bases between. This CDR3 contains 13 residues. CDR3 nucleotides: TGTGCCAGCAGCTTAGCCGGTTTGGAGACCCAGTACTTC. Translated: CASSLAGLETQYF.

J is TRBJ1-3 and V is TRBV9, with D perhaps matching TRBD1 (6 bases). Looked up from germline, CDR1 is SGDLS and CDR2 is YYNGEE. The CDR3 spans 16 residues. V was cut by 4 bases and J by 4 bases, with 18 bases left in between. The CDR3 sequence is CASSSRGGVLGNTIYF. CDR3 nucleotide sequence: TGTGCCAGCAGCTCCCGAGGGGGGGTGCTAGGAAACACCATATATTTT.

The chain is built from TRBV6-5 and TRBJ2-5; 12 nucleotides agree with TRBD2. The CDR3 totals 15 residues. The germline gives CDR1 MNHEY, CDR2 SVGAGI. The V and J ends lost 6 bases and 4 bases, in that order; junction bases with no gene match: 6. The CDR3 sequence is CASSLLAGGRETQYF. The CDR3 DNA reads as TGTGCCAGCAGCCTACTAGCGGGAGGACGAGAGACCCAGTACTTC.